Sequencing of this T cell receptor (beta chain) was carried out in a study of OX40 agonist ivuxolimab in advanced cancers. Study-wide results and limits: Expanded peripheral T cell antigen specificity was not determined. CD4+ and CD8+ blood T cells expanded clonally by week 6 at 0.1 to 3.0 mg/kg.

The CDR3 extends over 16 amino acids. Germline V gives CDR1 MGHDK, CDR2 SYGVNS. V was pared by 1 base and J by 1 base, with 8 bases between. On this clone itself: Antigen: not known.

This table comes from immunoSEQ multiplex PCR, and its TCRdb copy is limited to in-frame clones, with some not included. The data contain 55,000 or so clones, 75% to 90% of them singletons. The starting material was CD4+ or CD8+ T cells sorted from blood, obtained in a trial of the OX40 agonist ivuxolimab. The clonotype originates from an adult with an advanced solid tumor such as melanoma, head and neck, liver or kidney cancer. This rearrangement joins TRBV25-1 to TRBJ2-6; D gene uncertain. The CDR3 nucleotides are TGTGCCAGCAGTGAATGGGAAGGATCTGGGGCCAACGTCCTGACTTTC. Amino acids: CASSEWEGSGANVLTF.